This T cell receptor beta chain originates from a study of T cell responses to AZD1222 COVID-19 vaccine. The CDR3 is made up of 14 amino acids. The junction had 3 bases not matched to a gene; V was cut back by 2 bases and J by 9 bases. Looked up from germline, CDR1 is KGHSH and CDR2 is LQKENI. Assay: immunoSEQ multiplex PCR; the TCRdb copy retains only in-frame clones and omits some. The sample consists of 110,000 to 150,000 clones, about 93% of them appearing once. Material: peripheral blood, obtained on day 0 of AZD1222 vaccination. The receptor's source is an adult in good health. The rearrangement uses TRBV18 and TRBJ2-1; 11 nucleotides agree with TRBD2. This chain's CDR3 is CASSPYTSGGEQFF. The CDR3 nucleotides read TGTGCCAGCTCACCATACACTAGCGGGGGTGAGCAGTTCTTC.